Reported below is one T cell receptor beta chain. How the authors handled the data: Reference gene primer amplification yielded estimated nucleated cell counts. Repertoires were generated with immunoSEQ multiplex PCR, while TCRdb's copy carries only in-frame clones and drops some. V and J calls and clone size come straight from that table; D and trimming were deduced from the DNA. The table has approximately 260,000 clones, around nine tenths seen once. This CDR3 has 12 residues. V was clipped by 2 bases and J by 7 bases, with 11 bases between them. Germline lookup yields CDR1 GTSNPN and CDR2 SVGIG (reference sequence). The data stem from a study of blood T cell repertoires in COVID-19. Study in general: Acute and convalescent COVID-19 specimens originated in the United States, Italy and Spain. From T cells, B-cell-depleted T cells, or PBMCs came the material, which was cDNA or gDNA.

The rearrangement links TRBV30 to TRBJ2-5; tentatively, D is TRBD1 (8 bases). The TCR was taken from a man aged 45-65 years with acute or convalescent COVID-19. Sequencing used peripheral blood. The CDR3 DNA reads as TGTGCCTGGAGTACAGGGGGGGGGACCCAGTACTTC. This translates into CAWSTGGGTQYF.